The clone carrying this TCR beta chain was recorded at least ten times. The source of the sample is a study of T cells after yellow fever vaccination. Generation of TCR cDNA used 5'RACE template switching (which added a universal primer site and UMIs). Via MiXCR, TCRdb re-called the 5' RACE reads, giving one row per CDR3 protein. Seen here are about 69,000 distinct CDR3 sequences, roughly 6% observed once, and the top ten hold roughly 2.3%. This TCR derives from a man between 18 and 29 years old who received the YFV17D yellow fever vaccine. Sequencing was performed on CD4+ T cells sorted from PBMCs, taken less than 16 days after the first yellow fever vaccination.

Here the CDR3 reads CASSVDRDTQYF. Here the CDR3 DNA reads TGTGCCAGCAGCGTAGATAGAGATACGCAGTATTTT. The chain is built from TRBV9 and TRBJ2-3; no reliable D call. The CDR3 has 12 amino acids. CDR1 SGDLS and CDR2 YYNGEE come from the germline V gene. V lost 0 bases and J lost 5, with 4 bases in between.